This T cell receptor (beta chain) comes out of a study of blood T cell repertoires in COVID-19. Looked up from germline, CDR1 is SGHRS and CDR2 is YFSETQ. Trimming removed 4 bases from V and 5 bases from J, with 16 bases in between. The CDR3 totals 14 residues. Profiled with immunoSEQ multiplex PCR; TCRdb holds only in-frame clones, not every one. The table records 50,000 or so clones, over 70% of them present only once. This clonotype was obtained from a man in his sixties or seventies with acute or convalescent COVID-19. This rearrangement joins TRBV5-1 to TRBJ2-7; D not resolved. Sequencing used peripheral blood. Here the CDR3 DNA reads TGCGCCAGCAGCGCACCGGCGGAAGGTAACGAGCAGTACTTC. This encodes CASSAPAEGNEQYF.